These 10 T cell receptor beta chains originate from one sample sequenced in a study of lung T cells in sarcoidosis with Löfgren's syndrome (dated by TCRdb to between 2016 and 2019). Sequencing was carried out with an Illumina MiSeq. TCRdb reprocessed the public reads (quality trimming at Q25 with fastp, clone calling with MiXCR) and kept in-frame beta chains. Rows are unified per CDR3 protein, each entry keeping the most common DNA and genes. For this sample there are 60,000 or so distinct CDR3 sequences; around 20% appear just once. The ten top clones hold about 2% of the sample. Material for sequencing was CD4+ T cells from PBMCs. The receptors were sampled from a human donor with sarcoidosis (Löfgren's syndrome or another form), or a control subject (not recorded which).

The CDR3 region is CASSQLQARVVTEAFF. Here the CDR3 DNA reads TGTGCCAGCAGCCAATTACAGGCCCGGGTGGTCACTGAAGCTTTCTTT. The chain carries TRBV3-1 and TRBJ1-1; tentatively, D is TRBD1 (5 bases). Trimming removed 2 bases from V and 4 bases from J, with 17 bases in between. The CDR3 loop spans 16 amino acids. Germline CDR1 LGHDT, CDR2 YNNKEL (reference sequence).

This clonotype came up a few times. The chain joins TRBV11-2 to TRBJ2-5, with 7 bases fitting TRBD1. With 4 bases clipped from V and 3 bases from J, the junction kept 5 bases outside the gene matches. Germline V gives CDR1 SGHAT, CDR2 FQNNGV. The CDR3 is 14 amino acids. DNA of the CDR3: TGTGCCAGCAGCTCGACAGGGTGGAAAGAGACCCAGTACTTC. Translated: CASSSTGWKETQYF.

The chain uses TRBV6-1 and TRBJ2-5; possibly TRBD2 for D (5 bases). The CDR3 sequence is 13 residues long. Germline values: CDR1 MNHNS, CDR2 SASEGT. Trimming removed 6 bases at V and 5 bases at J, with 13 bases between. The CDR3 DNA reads TGTGCCAGCAGACCCGGGCCGGGGGAGACCCAGTACTTC. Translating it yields CASRPGPGETQYF.

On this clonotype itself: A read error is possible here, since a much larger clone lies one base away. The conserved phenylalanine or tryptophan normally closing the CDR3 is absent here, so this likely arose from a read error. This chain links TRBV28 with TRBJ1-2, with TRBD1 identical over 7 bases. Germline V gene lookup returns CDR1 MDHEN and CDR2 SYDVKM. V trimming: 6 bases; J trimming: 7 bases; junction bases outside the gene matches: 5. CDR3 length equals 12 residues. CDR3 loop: CASRQGPGGYTL. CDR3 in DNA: TGTGCCAGCAGACAGGGGCCGGGTGGCTACACCCTC.

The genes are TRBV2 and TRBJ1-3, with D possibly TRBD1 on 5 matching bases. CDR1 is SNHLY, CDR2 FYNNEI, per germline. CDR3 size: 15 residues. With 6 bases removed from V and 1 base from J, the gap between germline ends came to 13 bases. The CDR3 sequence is CASRPISGSGNTIYF. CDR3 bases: TGTGCCAGCAGGCCCATATCAGGGTCTGGAAACACCATATATTTT.

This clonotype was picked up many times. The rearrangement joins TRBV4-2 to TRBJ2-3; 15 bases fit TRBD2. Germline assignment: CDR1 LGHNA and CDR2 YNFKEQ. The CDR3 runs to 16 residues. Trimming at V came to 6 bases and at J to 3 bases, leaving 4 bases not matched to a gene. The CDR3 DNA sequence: TGTGCCAGCAGACCGGGACTAGCGGGAGGAACAGATACGCAGTATTTT. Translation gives CASRPGLAGGTDTQYF.

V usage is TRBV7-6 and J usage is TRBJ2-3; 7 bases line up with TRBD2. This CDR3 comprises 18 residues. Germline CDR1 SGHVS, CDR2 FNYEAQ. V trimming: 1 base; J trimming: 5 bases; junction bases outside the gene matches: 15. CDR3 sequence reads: CASSLGLADARVQDTQYF. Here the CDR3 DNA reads TGTGCCAGCAGCTTAGGGCTAGCGGACGCACGGGTACAAGATACGCAGTATTTT.

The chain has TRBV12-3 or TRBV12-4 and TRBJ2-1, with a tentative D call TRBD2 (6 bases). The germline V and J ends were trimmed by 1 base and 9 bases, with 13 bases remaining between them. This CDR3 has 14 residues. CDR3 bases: TGTGCCAGCAGTTTAGATTCGGGGGATAGTGAGCAGTTCTTC. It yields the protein CASSLDSGDSEQFF.

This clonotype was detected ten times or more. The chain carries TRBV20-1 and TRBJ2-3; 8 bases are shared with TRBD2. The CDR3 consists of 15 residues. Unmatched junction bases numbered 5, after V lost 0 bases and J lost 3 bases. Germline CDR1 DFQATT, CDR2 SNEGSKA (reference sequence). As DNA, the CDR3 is TGCAGTGCTAGAGATCCAGCGGGAGTAACAGATACGCAGTATTTT. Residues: CSARDPAGVTDTQYF.

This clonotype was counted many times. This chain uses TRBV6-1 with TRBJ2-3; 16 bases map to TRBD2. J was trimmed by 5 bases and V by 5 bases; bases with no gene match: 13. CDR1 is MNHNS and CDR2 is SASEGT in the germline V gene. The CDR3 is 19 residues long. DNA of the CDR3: TGTGCCAGCAGTCCCGGGACTAGCGGGAGGGCCCTCTGGGGAGATACGCAGTATTTT. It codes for CASSPGTSGRALWGDTQYF.